The sequence of this TCR beta chain was determined in a study of cytomegalovirus exposure and HLA in healthy donors. Trimming took 6 bases from V and 7 from J; bases not matched to a gene: 16. Germline V gene lookup returns CDR1 SNHLY and CDR2 FYNNEI. This CDR3 has 19 residues. PCR was performed using 60 Vbeta and 13 Jbeta primers. The repertoire was sequenced with immunoSEQ multiplex PCR; TCRdb's copy has only in-frame clones and lacks some. This sample has about 150,000 clones; 85% occur once, and the top ten carry 1%. The chain joins TRBV2 to TRBJ2-1, with TRBD2 matching 15 bases. The sequence was collected from a boy aged 2 to 9 in good health and CMV-seronegative. Sequenced material: PBMCs. Here the CDR3 reads CASRRGLAGGTPRGNEQFF. CDR3 nucleotide sequence: TGTGCCAGCAGGAGAGGACTAGCGGGAGGGACGCCGAGGGGTAATGAGCAGTTCTTC.